One sample yielded the 17 T cell receptor beta chains listed below, sequenced in a study of CD8+ T cells in alopecia areata. The treatment is: oral pan-JAK inhibitor, 5-10 mg twice daily. Following extraction, RNA underwent reverse transcription to cDNA, which served as the sequencing template. The method was immunoSEQ multiplex PCR; TCRdb's version includes in-frame clones alone and lacks a portion of them. The sample includes over 200,000 clones, less than 65% of them seen just once. The sequenced sample was CD4+ T cells sorted from blood, obtained at week 4, from a patient treated with tofacitinib. The source of these receptors is a human donor with alopecia areata.

The J gene is TRBJ2-5, the V gene TRBV2; D might be TRBD1 (5 bases). Trimming removed 8 bases at V and 4 bases at J, with 11 bases between. The CDR3 is made up of 12 amino acids. Germline CDR1 reads SNHLY; CDR2 reads FYNNEI. Here the CDR3 reads CASGIRVETQYF. The CDR3 region has the DNA TGTGCCAGCGGGATCAGGGTAGAGACCCAGTACTTC.

The chain employs TRBV18 and TRBJ2-2; the D gene is possibly TRBD2 (6 bases). This CDR3 comprises 15 residues. V shed 6 bases and J shed 0 bases, with 11 bases lying between them. Germline V gene lookup returns CDR1 KGHSH and CDR2 LQKENI. DNA of the CDR3: TGTGCCAGCTCCTCGGAGGGGCCGAACACCGGGGAGCTGTTTTTT. Its protein product is CASSSEGPNTGELFF.

The chain employs TRBV2 and TRBJ1-2, with TRBD1 identical over 8 bases. The CDR3 extends over 12 amino acids. CDR1 and CDR2 from the germline V gene are SNHLY and FYNNEI. With 3 bases clipped from V and 6 bases from J, the junction kept 0 bases outside the gene matches. CDR3 nucleotide sequence: TGTGCCAGCAGTGAGACAGGGGATGGCTACACCTTC. Amino acids: CASSETGDGYTF.

The chain is built from TRBV6-5 and TRBJ2-2; 7 nucleotides agree with TRBD1. Germline V gives CDR1 MNHEY, CDR2 SVGAGI. The CDR3 runs to 14 residues. V shed 7 bases and J 7 bases; nucleotides not matched to a gene: 9. The CDR3 DNA reads TGTGCCAGCAACAAGGGGGCAATAGGCGGGGAGCTGTTTTTT. As protein: CASNKGAIGGELFF.

The V call is TRBV6-1, the J call TRBJ2-5; 10 bases align to TRBD1. Looked up from germline, CDR1 is MNHNS and CDR2 is SASEGT. The CDR3 contains 16 residues. V lost 4 bases and J lost 5; bases outside the gene matches: 10. CDR3 region: CASSAPGQGRWETQYF. CDR3 nucleotide sequence: TGTGCCAGCAGTGCGCCGGGACAGGGGAGGTGGGAGACCCAGTACTTC.

This chain uses TRBV11-2 with TRBJ1-1; 8 positions match TRBD1. Trimming cost V 2 bases and J 1 base; bases outside gene matches: 3. Looked up from germline, CDR1 is SGHAT and CDR2 is FQNNGV. CDR3 length: 15 amino acids. The CDR3 loop is CASSLRTGRNTEAFF. CDR3 nucleotide sequence: TGTGCCAGCAGCTTAAGGACAGGGAGGAACACTGAAGCTTTCTTT. The full variable domain, with the rest looked up from reference TRBV11-2 and TRBJ1-1, is EAGVAQSPRYKIIEKRQSVAFWCNPISGHATLYWYQQILGQGPKLLIQFQNNGVVDDSQLPKDRFSAERLKGVDSTLKIQPAKLEDSAVYLCASSLRTGRNTEAFFGQGTRLTVV.

This chain's CDR3 is CASSLAPGDNEKLFF. Written as DNA, the CDR3 is TGCGCCAGCAGCTTGGCGCCCGGGGATAATGAAAAACTGTTTTTT. This rearrangement joins TRBV5-1 to TRBJ1-4; no reliable D call. Germline V gives CDR1 SGHRS, CDR2 YFSETQ. CDR3 length equals 15 residues. V lost 0 bases and J lost 4, with 10 bases in between.

The chain carries TRBV30 and TRBJ2-7; D gene unclear. In germline, CDR1 is GTSNPN, CDR2 SVGIG (reference sequence). The CDR3 length is 12 residues. The V and J ends lost 0 bases and 1 base respectively, with 4 bases between them. The CDR3 DNA follows: TGTGCCTGGAGTGTACAATCCTACGAGCAGTACTTC. Its translation: CAWSVQSYEQYF.

The V gene is TRBV29-1, the J gene TRBJ2-4; no definite D call. V shed 6 bases and J shed 0 bases, with 15 bases lying between them. The CDR3 length is 15 residues. Germline values: CDR1 SQVTM, CDR2 ANQGSEA. The CDR3 here is CSVVDLTLAKNIQYF. The CDR3 nucleotides are TGCAGCGTCGTGGACCTCACCCTAGCCAAAAACATTCAGTACTTC.

This clone appeared a few times. The rearrangement links TRBV7-2 to TRBJ1-2; no clear D. This CDR3 spans 14 amino acids. V shed 2 bases and J shed 6 bases, with 13 bases lying between them. Germline loops: CDR1 SGHTA, CDR2 FQGNSA. Here the CDR3 DNA reads TGTGCCAGCAGCTTAAGAGGGTGGAATGATGGCTACACCTTC. This encodes CASSLRGWNDGYTF.

The V and J genes are TRBV9 and TRBJ1-2; D perhaps matches TRBD1 (5 bases). There are 14 residues in the CDR3. The V end lost 0 bases, the J end lost 8 bases, and 14 bases lay between the germline ends. Germline V gives CDR1 SGDLS, CDR2 YYNGEE. CDR3 bases: TGTGCCAGCAGCGTAGACATGGCCCCAGGGGGCTACACCTTC. Its protein product is CASSVDMAPGGYTF.

The DNA of the CDR3 is TGTGCCAGCAGCTCATCCGGGCCCGGAGGGAGCGAGCAGTACTTC. Protein sequence: CASSSSGPGGSEQYF. The gene calls are TRBV7-2 and TRBJ2-7, with D possibly being TRBD2 (6 bases). V lost 4 bases, J lost 6 bases, and 19 bases lay in between. CDR3 length equals 15 residues. The germline V gene encodes CDR1 SGHTA and CDR2 FQGNSA. Variable domain in full (rest from reference TRBV7-2 and TRBJ2-7): GAGVSQSPSNKVTEKGKDVELRCDPISGHTALYWYRQSLGQGLEFLIYFQGNSAPDKSGLPSDRFSAERTGGSVSTLTIQRTQQEDSAVYLCASSSSGPGGSEQYFGPGTRLTVT.

This chain links TRBV29-1 with TRBJ2-2; D is perhaps TRBD1 (6 bases). This CDR3 is built from 14 residues. Trimming removed 6 bases at V and 5 bases at J, with 16 bases between. Germline values: CDR1 SQVTM, CDR2 ANQGSEA. The CDR3 sequence: CSVAEQGRTGELFF. Here the CDR3 DNA reads TGCAGCGTAGCAGAACAGGGCCGAACCGGGGAGCTGTTTTTT.

This clone has just a few counts. Other DNA sequences in the same sample also yield this CDR3. The gene calls are TRBV28 and TRBJ1-2; a weak D match, TRBD1 (6 bases). The CDR3 totals 12 residues. V lost 2 bases and J 5 bases, leaving 6 bases between the germline ends. Per the germline V gene, CDR1 is MDHEN and CDR2 is SYDVKM. Written as DNA, the CDR3 is TGTGCCAGCAGTTTACAGGGGTATGGCTACACCTTC. Amino acids: CASSLQGYGYTF.

The rearrangement joins TRBV18 to TRBJ1-2; TRBD1 agrees at 7 bases. V gave up 5 bases and J gave up 2 bases; unmatched junction bases: 8. The V gene's germline CDR1 is KGHSH and CDR2 LQKENI. The CDR3 loop spans 15 amino acids. The CDR3 nucleotides are TGTGCCAGCTCATACCGGGACAGTGACAACTATGGCTACACCTTC. Its translation: CASSYRDSDNYGYTF.

V usage is TRBV10-3 and J usage is TRBJ2-5, with a weak D call TRBD1 (6 bases). The CDR3 has 13 amino acids. V gave up 2 bases and J gave up 5 bases, with 9 bases separating them. The germline V gene encodes CDR1 ENHRY and CDR2 SYGVKD. The CDR3 here is CAISEERGETQYF. CDR3 coding DNA: TGTGCCATCAGTGAGGAGAGGGGGGAGACCCAGTACTTC.

V is TRBV9 and J is TRBJ2-1, with D tentatively TRBD2 (6 bases). The CDR3 loop spans 15 amino acids. Trimming cost V 0 bases and J 2 bases, with 9 bases left between them. Germline CDR1 is SGDLS and CDR2 is YYNGEE. This chain's CDR3 is CASSVGRGPYNEQFF. The CDR3 DNA follows: TGTGCCAGCAGCGTAGGGAGGGGCCCCTACAATGAGCAGTTCTTC. Complete variable domain (other parts from reference TRBV9 and TRBJ2-1): DSGVTQTPKHLITATGQRVTLRCSPRSGDLSVYWYQQSLDQGLQFLIQYYNGEERAKGNILERFSAQQFPDLHSELNLSSLELGDSALYFCASSVGRGPYNEQFFGPGTRLTVL.